The rows below give T cell receptor beta chains drawn from one sample of a study of T cells in Graves' hyperthyroidism and ophthalmopathy. MiXCR, run by TCRdb on the multiplex PCR reads, gives a single entry per CDR3 protein. The data hold approximately 520,000 distinct CDR3 sequences, with 24% observed a single time. The material sequenced was blood. These receptors were taken from a woman aged 25 to 45 with Graves' ophthalmopathy. CDR3s include the opening cysteine and the closing phenylalanine or tryptophan. A D gene is named only where the DNA matches it firmly. Rows give clone size only sometimes, using once, few, many, or a class for an expanded clone.

d_gene,abundance,j_gene,v_gene,CDR3aa,CDR3nt
-,few,TRBJ2-4,TRBV20-1,CSARGGENIKYF,TGCAGTGCTAGAGGGGGCGAAAACATTAAGTACTTC
TRBD1,many,TRBJ1-1,TRBV6-5,CASSYLGGGVGTEAFF,TGTGCCAGCAGTTACCTAGGAGGGGGCGTCGGGACTGAAGCTTTCTTT
-,-,TRBJ1-2,TRBV28,CASSLREFYGYTF,TGTGCCAGCAGTTTGCGAGAGTTCTATGGCTACACCTTC
-,-,TRBJ1-3,TRBV5-1,CASSNRPVTGGNTIYF,TGCGCCAGCAGCAATAGACCGGTCACGGGTGGAAACACCATATATTTT
-,many,TRBJ2-2,TRBV12-3/TRBV12-4,CASISGLNTGELFF,TGTGCCAGCATCTCGGGGCTGAACACCGGGGAGCTGTTTTTT
-,many,TRBJ2-5,TRBV20-1,CSARDPRVRETQYF,TGCAGTGCTAGAGACCCCCGGGTGAGAGAGACCCAGTACTTC
-,many,TRBJ2-7,TRBV7-2,CASSSRDRLYEQYF,TGTGCCAGCAGCTCGCGGGACAGACTCTACGAGCAGTACTTC
TRBD2,many,TRBJ2-5,TRBV20-1,CSARSATGGDEETQYF,TGCAGTGCTCGGTCGGCCACGGGGGGGGACGAGGAGACCCAGTACTTC
-,many,TRBJ1-2,TRBV28,CASSFSVVGYTF,TGTGCCAGCAGTTTCTCAGTGGTCGGCTACACCTTC
-,few,TRBJ2-2,TRBV25-1,CASSSTNGRTGELFF,TGTGCCAGCAGTTCGACGAACGGACGGACCGGGGAGCTGTTTTTT
-,many,TRBJ1-5,TRBV11-2,CASSLDRVGGSNQPQHF,TGTGCCAGCAGCTTAGATCGCGTGGGTGGTAGCAATCAGCCCCAGCATTTT
-,-,TRBJ2-7,TRBV7-9,CASRQAGAYEQYF,TGTGCCAGCAGACAAGCCGGGGCCTACGAGCAGTACTTC
TRBD2,few,TRBJ2-7,TRBV5-1,CASGSAGGYEQYF,TGCGCCAGCGGGTCAGCGGGGGGCTACGAGCAGTACTTC
-,-,TRBJ2-2,TRBV9,CASSLTRRDRVGELFF,TGTGCCAGCAGCCTCACCCGGAGGGATCGTGTCGGGGAGCTGTTTTTT
-,-,TRBJ2-7,TRBV11-2,CASSQEAESSYEQYF,TGTGCCAGCAGCCAAGAAGCGGAAAGCTCCTACGAGCAGTACTTC
-,few,TRBJ2-3,TRBV15,CATSRGAGDTQYF,TGTGCCACCAGCAGAGGCGCCGGGGATACGCAGTATTTT
TRBD2,many,TRBJ2-5,TRBV2,CASSELAGDGETQYF,TGTGCCAGCAGTGAGTTAGCGGGGGACGGGGAGACCCAGTACTTC
-,-,TRBJ1-5,TRBV27,CASSLKRGGYPWPQHF,TGTGCCAGCAGTTTAAAGAGGGGAGGGTATCCATGGCCCCAGCATTTT
-,-,TRBJ2-2,TRBV30,CAWSLTLWTASGELFF,TGTGCCTGGAGTCTAACCCTATGGACAGCATCCGGGGAGCTGTTTTTT
-,few,TRBJ2-5,TRBV6-5,CASSYVGGDQETQYF,TGTGCCAGCAGTTATGTGGGAGGTGATCAAGAGACCCAGTACTTC
TRBD1,few,TRBJ1-5,TRBV2,CASSYLQGAGQPQHF,TGTGCCAGCAGTTACTTACAGGGGGCTGGTCAGCCCCAGCATTTT
TRBD1,many,TRBJ2-7,TRBV11-2,CASSLGGTDPYEQYF,TGTGCCAGCAGCTTAGGAGGGACAGACCCCTACGAGCAGTACTTC
-,once,TRBJ1-1,TRBV19,CASSRDSRSTEAFF,TGTGCCAGTAGTCGAGACAGTAGGTCCACTGAAGCTTTCTTT
TRBD1,-,TRBJ1-1,TRBV7-6,CASSLAKDRGTGEAFF,TGTGCCAGCAGCTTAGCAAAGGACAGGGGTACTGGTGAAGCTTTCTTT
-,few,TRBJ1-5,TRBV6-1,CASGTDSNQPQHF,TGTGCCAGCGGGACGGATAGCAATCAGCCCCAGCATTTT
-,medium-sized,TRBJ2-7,TRBV6-2/TRBV6-3,CASRSGTAEQYF,TGTGCCAGCAGGAGCGGGACAGCGGAGCAGTACTTC
TRBD1,few,TRBJ1-1,TRBV29-1,CSVPKGAGEAFF,TGCAGCGTTCCAAAGGGGGCCGGAGAAGCTTTCTTT
-,-,TRBJ2-2,TRBV6-1,CASTPQGGGTGELFF,TGTGCCAGCACTCCTCAGGGGGGGGGCACCGGGGAGCTGTTTTTT
-,many,TRBJ1-1,TRBV7-9,CASSFMGSTEAFF,TGTGCCAGCAGCTTTATGGGATCCACTGAAGCTTTCTTT
TRBD1,-,TRBJ2-2,TRBV25-1,CASSPSSSAWDSSDTGELFF,TGTGCCAGCAGTCCCTCGTCGTCGGCTTGGGACAGTTCCGACACCGGGGAGCTGTTTTTT
-,-,TRBJ2-5,TRBV29-1,CSVEGTERVQETQYF,TGCAGCGTTGAAGGGACTGAGCGGGTCCAAGAGACCCAGTACTTC
-,many,TRBJ1-1,TRBV20-1,CSAAVPNTEAFF,TGCAGTGCTGCTGTCCCGAACACTGAAGCTTTCTTT
-,-,TRBJ1-1,TRBV30,CAWTRGWTEAFF,TGTGCCTGGACTAGGGGTTGGACTGAAGCTTTCTTT
-,many,TRBJ1-5,TRBV29-1,CSVAVAGADQPQHF,TGCAGCGTTGCGGTGGCAGGGGCGGATCAGCCCCAGCATTTT
-,many,TRBJ2-2,TRBV3-1,CASSQGWQGGTGELFF,TGTGCCAGCAGCCAAGGGTGGCAGGGAGGCACCGGGGAGCTGTTTTTT
TRBD2,-,TRBJ2-5,TRBV6-1,CASTGTSGGTRQETQYF,TGTGCCAGCACCGGGACTAGCGGGGGGACACGACAAGAGACCCAGTACTTC